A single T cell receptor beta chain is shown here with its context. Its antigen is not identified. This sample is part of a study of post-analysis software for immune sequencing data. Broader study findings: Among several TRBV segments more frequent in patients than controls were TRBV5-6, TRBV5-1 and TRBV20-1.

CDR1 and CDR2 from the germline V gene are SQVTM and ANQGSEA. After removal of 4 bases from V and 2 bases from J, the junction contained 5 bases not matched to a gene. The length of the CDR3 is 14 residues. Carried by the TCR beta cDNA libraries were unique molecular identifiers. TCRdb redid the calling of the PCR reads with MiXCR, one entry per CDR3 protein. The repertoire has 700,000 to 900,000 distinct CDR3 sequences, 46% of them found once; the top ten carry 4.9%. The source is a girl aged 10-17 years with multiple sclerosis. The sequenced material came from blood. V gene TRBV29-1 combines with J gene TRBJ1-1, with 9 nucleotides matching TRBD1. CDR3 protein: CSVARTGGNTEAFF. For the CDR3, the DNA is TGCAGCGTTGCTCGAACAGGGGGCAACACTGAAGCTTTCTTT. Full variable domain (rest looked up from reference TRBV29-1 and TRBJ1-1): SAVISQKPSRDICQRGTSLTIQCQVDSQVTMMFWYRQQPGQSLTLIATANQGSEATYESGFVIDKFPISRPNLTFSTLTVSNMSPEDSSIYLCSVARTGGNTEAFFGQGTRLTVV.